One sample yielded the 27 T cell receptor beta chains listed below, sequenced in a study of blood T cell repertoires in COVID-19. The repertoire was sequenced with immunoSEQ multiplex PCR; TCRdb's copy has only in-frame clones and lacks some. This table has some 28,000 clones, roughly nine tenths appearing once. Sequenced sample: peripheral blood. All receptors come from a human donor in a cohort sampled during active COVID-19.

As concerns this clone: A much larger clone lies one base from this, so it may be a read error. This rearrangement joins TRBV11-2 to TRBJ2-1; 7 nucleotides agree with TRBD1. V lost 0 bases, J lost 4 bases, and 3 bases stayed unmatched. Germline-derived CDR1 and CDR2 are SGHAT and FQNNGV. This CDR3 spans 15 amino acids. The CDR3 here is CASSLDGTEYNEQFF. The CDR3 nucleotides are TGTGCCAGCAGCTTAGATGGGACAGAGTACAATGAGCAGTTCTTC.

The chain recombines TRBV11-2 with TRBJ1-5; unclear D gene. The CDR3 runs to 14 residues. The V gene's germline CDR1 is SGHAT and CDR2 FQNNGV. Deletions cut 5 bases from V and 3 bases from J, with 11 bases between. CDR3 sequence (DNA): TGTGCCAGCAGCCCGGACTCGCTCAATCAGCCCCAGCATTTT. Translated: CASSPDSLNQPQHF.

The CDR3 region is CASSLLGSSYNEQFF. CDR3 DNA: TGTGCCAGCAGTTTATTGGGGAGCTCCTACAATGAGCAGTTCTTC. The chain has TRBV28 and TRBJ2-1, with TRBD2 as a possible D gene (5 bases). This CDR3 has 15 amino acids. Germline loops: CDR1 MDHEN, CDR2 SYDVKM. With 1 base removed from V and 0 bases from J, the gap between germline ends came to 7 bases.

Of note for this clone: A junction end diverges from the germline sequence, so it may reflect a read error. The gene calls are TRBV5-1 and TRBJ2-7; 7 bases are a match to TRBD1. CDR3 length equals 13 residues. CDR1 and CDR2 from the germline V gene are SGHRS and YFSETQ. CDR3 nucleotide sequence: TGCGCCAGCAAGGAGACAGGGCTGTACGGGCAGTACTTC. Translating it yields CASKETGLYGQYF.

The CDR3 spells CAISELGGMNTGELFF. The CDR3 bases are TGTGCCATCAGTGAGTTGGGAGGAATGAACACCGGGGAGCTGTTTTTT. The chain recombines TRBV10-3 with TRBJ2-2; weak D call: TRBD2 (6 bases). Trimming shortened V by 1 base and J by 1 base, and 10 bases separated the two germline ends. The CDR3 contains 16 residues. Germline CDR1 is ENHRY and CDR2 is SYGVKD.

This rearrangement joins TRBV6-2 or TRBV6-3 to TRBJ2-1; 10 bases fit TRBD2. J was trimmed by 3 bases and V by 2 bases; bases with no gene match: 10. CDR1 MNHEY and CDR2 SVGEGT come from the germline V gene. The CDR3 sequence is 18 residues long. The CDR3 bases are TGTGCCAGCAGTTACCTGCCTACTAGCGGGGTTGTCTACAATGAGCAGTTCTTC. Translated, it gives CASSYLPTSGVVYNEQFF.

J is TRBJ2-7 and V is TRBV7-9, with TRBD2 identical over 7 bases. The CDR3 is 12 amino acids. After removal of 7 bases from V and 6 bases from J, the junction contained 6 bases not matched to a gene. The germline CDR1 and CDR2 sequences are SEHNR and FQNEAQ (reference sequence). This CDR3 reads CASTRGVLEQYF. For the CDR3, the DNA is TGTGCCAGCACCCGGGGGGTACTCGAGCAGTACTTC. Looking up the rest from reference TRBV7-9 and TRBJ2-7 gives the full variable domain: DTGVSQNPRHKITKRGQNVTFRCDPISEHNRLYWYRQTLGQGPEFLTYFQNEAQLEKSRLLSDRFSAERPKGSFSTLEIQRTEQGDSAMYLCASTRGVLEQYFGPGTRLTVT.

The chain combines TRBV11-3 with TRBJ2-5; perhaps TRBD1 as D (5 bases). Looked up from germline, CDR1 is SGHNT and CDR2 is YENEEA. Trimming removed 6 bases from V and 2 bases from J, with 10 bases in between. CDR3 length: 13 amino acids. The CDR3 nucleotides read TGTGCCAGCAGTCGAACAGGTCAAGAGACCCAGTACTTC. Its translation is CASSRTGQETQYF.

The chain joins TRBV5-4 to TRBJ2-1; 8 nucleotides match TRBD1. There are 15 residues in the CDR3. J was trimmed by 4 bases and V by 3 bases; bases with no gene match: 6. CDR1 and CDR2 (germline): SGHNT, YYREEE (reference sequence). The CDR3 loop reads CASSYRDRLYNEQFF. The CDR3 DNA follows: TGTGCCAGCAGCTACCGGGACAGGCTTTACAATGAGCAGTTCTTC.

This sequence joins TRBV4-1 and TRBJ2-7; no clear D. V shed 1 base and J shed 0 bases, with 7 bases lying between them. The CDR3 totals 14 residues. Germline assignment: CDR1 MGHRA and CDR2 YSYEKL. Written as DNA, the CDR3 is TGCGCCAGCAGCCAAGGACATCCCTCCTACGAGCAGTACTTC. It translates to CASSQGHPSYEQYF.

The chain combines TRBV6-6 with TRBJ2-7; TRBD2 agrees at 8 bases. CDR3 length equals 15 residues. Losses at the gene ends were 0 bases for V and 4 bases for J; bases not matched to a gene: 5. Germline CDR1 and CDR2: MNHNY and SVGAGI (reference sequence). This CDR3 reads CASSYSRGGGYEQYF. DNA of the CDR3: TGTGCCAGCAGTTACTCGAGGGGCGGGGGGTACGAGCAGTACTTC.

V and J are TRBV28 and TRBJ2-3; TRBD2 aligns across 10 bases. Per germline, CDR1 MDHEN and CDR2 SYDVKM. The CDR3 runs to 17 residues. V was pared by 8 bases and J by 3 bases, with 14 bases of the junction left unmatched. CDR3 loop: CASPAGASGSLTDTQYF. CDR3 bases: TGTGCCAGCCCGGCGGGTGCTAGCGGGAGTTTAACAGATACGCAGTATTTT.

The chain has TRBV12-2 and TRBJ1-4. TRBV12-2 is shown as a pseudogene. This CDR3 is 16 amino acids long. The CDR3 DNA reads TGTGCAAGTCGCTCTCTTTTCCTTACAACTAATGAAAAACTGTTTTTT. It translates to CASRSLFLTTNEKLFF.

This sequence joins TRBV5-1 and TRBJ2-2; TRBD2 matches at 7 bases. Trimming removed 3 bases from V and 6 bases from J; junction bases left unmatched: 8. The CDR3 has 15 amino acids. Germline values: CDR1 SGHRS, CDR2 YFSETQ. CDR3 nucleotides: TGCGCCAGCAGCTACGACACCCGGGGGGCCGGGGAGCTGTTTTTT. Amino acids: CASSYDTRGAGELFF. Drawing the rest from reference TRBV5-1 and TRBJ2-2, the complete variable domain is KAGVTQTPRYLIKTRGQQVTLSCSPISGHRSVSWYQQTPGQGLQFLFEYFSETQRNKGNFPGRFSGRQFSNSRSEMNVSTLELGDSALYLCASSYDTRGAGELFFGEGSRLTVL.

The rearrangement joins TRBV7-9 to TRBJ2-7, with 8 bases identical to TRBD2. Losses at the gene ends were 5 bases for V and 5 bases for J; bases not matched to a gene: 11. Looked up from germline, CDR1 is SEHNR and CDR2 is FQNEAQ (reference sequence). The CDR3 loop spans 15 amino acids. In DNA, the CDR3 is TGTGCCAGCAGCACTCCCGGGGGGGCTCGAAACGAGCAGTACTTC. This gives the protein CASSTPGGARNEQYF.

The chain joins TRBV19 to TRBJ1-2; possible D gene TRBD1, 6 bases. Germline V lookup: CDR1 LNHDA, CDR2 SQIVND (reference sequence). The CDR3 runs 13 residues. The V gene lost 6 bases and the J gene lost 7 bases, with 15 bases spanning the gap. CDR3 sequence reads: CASSITGSVGYTF. The CDR3 DNA reads TGTGCCAGTAGCATAACAGGGAGCGTTGGCTACACCTTC.

This chain links TRBV6-5 with TRBJ1-1; 9 bases are shared with TRBD1. V dropped 6 bases and J dropped 4; count of bases not matched to a gene: 9. CDR3 length equals 15 residues. From germline, CDR1 is MNHEY and CDR2 SVGAGI. The CDR3 DNA is TGTGCCAGCAGCGGTGGGGACAGGGTTTTCACTGAAGCTTTCTTT. Translated, it gives CASSGGDRVFTEAFF.

Written as DNA, the CDR3 is TGTGCCAGCAGTTACAGGGACTTAACCTACAATGAGCAGTTCTTC. Translating gives CASSYRDLTYNEQFF. J is TRBJ2-1 and V is TRBV6-5; the D gene is possibly TRBD2 (6 bases). Germline CDR1 MNHEY, CDR2 SVGAGI. Trimming removed 2 bases from V and 2 bases from J, with 10 bases in between. CDR3 length: 15 amino acids.

The chain employs TRBV9 and TRBJ2-2, with 11 nucleotides matching TRBD1. The CDR3 sequence is 16 residues long. The V and J ends lost 4 bases and 7 bases, in that order; junction bases with no gene match: 9. Germline-derived CDR1 and CDR2 are SGDLS and YYNGEE. The CDR3 loop is CASSMGQGEAIGELFF. The CDR3 nucleotides read TGTGCCAGCAGCATGGGACAGGGGGAGGCGATCGGGGAGCTGTTTTTT.

V and J are TRBV6-4 and TRBJ2-3, with D tentatively TRBD1 (5 bases). This CDR3 region has 13 residues. Deletions cut 2 bases from V and 4 bases from J, with 7 bases between. Germline CDR1 is MRHNA and CDR2 is SNTAGT. The CDR3 DNA is TGTGCCAGCAGTGACCAGGGTTCAGATACGCAGTATTTT. This codes for CASSDQGSDTQYF.

The CDR3 region has the DNA TGCGCCAGCAGCTTGGACCCTCCGGGACAGGGGACCCACGAGCAGTACTTC. Translated, it gives CASSLDPPGQGTHEQYF. The J gene is TRBJ2-7, the V gene TRBV5-1; TRBD1 matches at 10 bases. V trimming: 0 bases; J trimming: 5 bases; junction bases outside the gene matches: 11. Germline V CDR1 and CDR2: SGHRS, YFSETQ. This CDR3 region has 17 residues.

The chain employs TRBV14 and TRBJ1-6, with 11 bases aligning to TRBD1. There are 19 residues in the CDR3. The ends lost 4 bases at V and 4 bases at J; junction bases unmatched: 12. In germline, CDR1 is SGHDN, CDR2 FVKESK. CDR3 sequence: CASSLGQGAPEGYNSPLHF. CDR3 DNA sequence: TGTGCCAGCAGCCTCGGACAGGGGGCACCCGAAGGGTATAATTCACCCCTCCACTTT.

This clone was picked up one time. This rearrangement joins TRBV7-8 to TRBJ2-3; D remains ambiguous. Looked up from germline, CDR1 is SGHVS and CDR2 is FQNEAQ. This CDR3 comprises 14 residues. V was cut by 1 base and J by 0 bases, with 5 bases left in between. The CDR3 DNA is TGTGCCAGCAGCTTAGTAGCTAGCACAGATACGCAGTATTTT. Amino acids: CASSLVASTDTQYF.

The V and J genes are TRBV20-1 and TRBJ2-1, with a weak D call TRBD2 (6 bases). Germline CDR1 reads DFQATT; CDR2 reads SNEGSKA (reference sequence). V was pared by 3 bases and J by 0 bases, with 15 bases between. CDR3 length equals 16 residues. CDR3 DNA: TGCAGTGCTAGTAGCCGTGCGGGAAGCTCCTACAATGAGCAGTTCTTC. It translates to CSASSRAGSSYNEQFF.

V and J are TRBV9 and TRBJ2-1, with D maybe TRBD2 (6 bases). The CDR3 has 16 residues. Germline values: CDR1 SGDLS, CDR2 YYNGEE. The ends were cut back, 3 bases at V and 2 bases at J, with 15 bases in the middle. CDR3 amino acids: CASSASGEVTYNEQFF. The CDR3 region has the DNA TGTGCCAGCAGCGCCTCGGGGGAGGTCACCTACAATGAGCAGTTCTTC.

V is TRBV5-1 and J is TRBJ2-1; tentative D call: TRBD2 (6 bases). Germline CDR1 and CDR2: SGHRS and YFSETQ. The CDR3 is 19 amino acids. The ends were cut back, 0 bases at V and 3 bases at J, with 22 bases in the middle. CDR3 sequence (DNA): TGCGCCAGCAGCTTGGATAGTGGAGGGCGGTTGGGGGACTACAATGAGCAGTTCTTC. Translated: CASSLDSGGRLGDYNEQFF.

This chain joins TRBV7-8 and TRBJ2-5; 8 nucleotides match TRBD2. The V segment lost 5 bases and the J segment 6 bases; nucleotides outside the gene matches: 11. The CDR3 runs to 15 residues. CDR1 is SGHVS, CDR2 FQNEAQ, per germline. The CDR3 region has the DNA TGTGCCAGCAGCCTACCGCTAGCGGGTGGGAAGACCCAGTACTTC. This encodes CASSLPLAGGKTQYF. Supplemented by reference TRBV7-8 and TRBJ2-5, the full variable domain reads GAGVSQSPRYKVAKRGQDVALRCDPISGHVSLFWYQQALGQGPEFLTYFQNEAQLDKSGLPSDRFFAERPEGSVSTLKIQRTQQEDSAVYLCASSLPLAGGKTQYFGPGTRLLVL.